This is a list of T cell receptor beta chains from one sample in a study of blood T cell repertoires in COVID-19. Some clones are missing from TCRdb's copy, which holds only in-frame ones; the method was immunoSEQ multiplex PCR. The sample shows 100,000 to 120,000 clones, 88% of them seen only once. Sequenced input: peripheral blood. These receptor sequences come from a human donor in a cohort sampled during active COVID-19. Both conserved end residues are part of each CDR3. A D gene is named only where the DNA matches it firmly. The listing skips clone size in some rows; elsewhere it reads once, few, many or a size class.

J gene,V gene,clone size,D gene,CDR3 DNA,CDR3 protein
TRBJ1-5,TRBV19,few,TRBD1,TGTGCCAGTAGTGTCAGACAGGGCGGTCAGCCCCAGCATTTT,CASSVRQGGQPQHF
TRBJ2-7,TRBV11-1,NA,TRBD1,TGTGCCAGCAGCTTAGAGACAGGGGGCCACGAGCAGTACTTC,CASSLETGGHEQYF
TRBJ2-1,TRBV11-3,few,TRBD2,TGTGCCAGCAGCTTAACGAGCGGGAAGACCTACAATGAGCAGTTCTTC,CASSLTSGKTYNEQFF
TRBJ1-5,TRBV19,NA,NA,TGTGCCAGTAGTATGTTTCCAAAGGGACTAGCGGAGAAAAGCAATCAGCCCCGGCATTTT,CASSMFPKGLAEKSNQPRHF
TRBJ2-4,TRBV3-1/TRBV3-2,NA,TRBD1,TGTGCCAGCAGCCAAGACCCGGGACAGAAAAACATTCAGTACTTC,CASSQDPGQKNIQYF
TRBJ1-1,TRBV7-2,NA,TRBD1,TGTGCCAGCAGGCCGGGACAGGAGAACACTGAAGCTTTCTTT,CASRPGQENTEAFF
TRBJ1-2,TRBV12-3/TRBV12-4,NA,NA,TGTGCCAGCAGTTTAATGGAGGGCTATGGCTACACCTTC,CASSLMEGYGYTF
TRBJ2-1,TRBV9,NA,NA,TGTGCCAGCAGCGTCGACAGTAGCTCCTACAATGAGCAGTTCTTC,CASSVDSSSYNEQFF
TRBJ1-4,TRBV7-3,NA,TRBD1,TGTGCCAGCAGCCTCCTAAGACAGGGCAAAAAGGAAAAACTGTTTTTT,CASSLLRQGKKEKLFF
TRBJ1-5,TRBV5-1,NA,NA,TGCGCCAGCAGCTCCCAAGGGGGAAACAATCAGCCCCAGCATTTT,CASSSQGGNNQPQHF
TRBJ1-5,TRBV5-8,NA,TRBD1,TGTGCCAGCAGCTCGGGACAGAAAATCAATCAGCCCCAGCATTTT,CASSSGQKINQPQHF
TRBJ1-1,TRBV5-6,few,NA,TGTGCCAGCAGCTTGGTCGGTTCTGAAGCTTTCTTT,CASSLVGSEAFF
TRBJ2-1,TRBV4-1,NA,NA,TGCGCCAGCAGCCAAGAAACTAGCTGGGCCAATGAGCAGTTCTTC,CASSQETSWANEQFF
TRBJ2-2,TRBV27,once,NA,TGTGCCAGCATGGTGAACAGGGCGAAGGTCGGGGAGCTGTTTTTT,CASMVNRAKVGELFF
TRBJ1-2,TRBV11-2,NA,NA,TGTGCCAGCAGCTTAGGGACAAACTATGGCTACACCTTC,CASSLGTNYGYTF
TRBJ2-5,TRBV5-5,NA,NA,TGTGCCAGCAGCTTGGGGGGGCGGCAAGAGACCCAGTACTTC,CASSLGGRQETQYF
TRBJ2-3,TRBV27,NA,TRBD2,TGTGCCAGCCGGGAGGCTAGCGGATCAGATACGCAGTATTTT,CASREASGSDTQYF
TRBJ2-7,TRBV3-1/TRBV3-2,NA,TRBD2,TGTGCCAGCAGCCCAGCTAGCGGGGGTACCTACGAGCAGTACTTC,CASSPASGGTYEQYF
TRBJ1-1,TRBV20-1,NA,TRBD1,TGCAGGGGACAGAGGAACACTGAAGCTTTCTTT,CRGQRNTEAFF
TRBJ2-7,TRBV18,NA,TRBD1,TGTGCCAGCTCGAGGGACAGGGGATCCTACGAGCAGTACTTC,CASSRDRGSYEQYF
TRBJ2-7,TRBV11-2,NA,TRBD2,TGTGCCAGCAGAACCGGGACTAGCGGGAGGGGAGTCTACGAGCAGTACTTC,CASRTGTSGRGVYEQYF
TRBJ2-5,TRBV5-1,NA,NA,TGCGCCAGCAGCCTGGGGCCAGGGGAAGGGGAAGAGACCCAGTACTTC,CASSLGPGEGEETQYF
TRBJ2-1,TRBV7-9,NA,NA,TGTGCCAGCAGCTTGGGTAGCGGAAGAGATGAGCAGTTCTTC,CASSLGSGRDEQFF
TRBJ2-1,TRBV7-3,NA,TRBD1,TGTGCCAGCAGCACCGGACAGGGGAAGGCATCCTACAATGAGCAGTTCTTC,CASSTGQGKASYNEQFF
TRBJ2-1,TRBV5-1,NA,TRBD1,TGCGCCAGCAGCTTAAACAGGGGGCTAAATGAGCAGTTCTTC,CASSLNRGLNEQFF
TRBJ2-1,TRBV7-9,NA,TRBD1,TGTGCCAGCAGCTTCAGTACCGGGACAGGCCGCAATGAGCAGTTCTTC,CASSFSTGTGRNEQFF
TRBJ1-5,TRBV12-3/TRBV12-4,NA,NA,TGTGCCAGCAGTCCAACTAACCAGCCCCAGCATTTT,CASSPTNQPQHF
TRBJ2-7,TRBV19,NA,TRBD2,TGTGCCAGTAGTTGGGGACTAGCGGGAGCAACCAGCTCCTACGAGCAGTACTTC,CASSWGLAGATSSYEQYF
TRBJ2-5,TRBV4-2,once,TRBD2,TGTGCCAGCAGCCAAGATTGGGGACTAGCGGGGAGGTACCAAGAGACCCAGTACTTC,CASSQDWGLAGRYQETQYF
TRBJ1-4,TRBV5-1,NA,NA,TGCGCCAGCAGCTTGGGACAGGCAACAGGGACTAATGAAAAACTGTTTTTT,CASSLGQATGTNEKLFF
TRBJ2-3,TRBV13,NA,NA,TGTGCCAGCAGCTTAGTGCGGGGAGACACAGATACGCAGTATTTT,CASSLVRGDTDTQYF
TRBJ2-2,TRBV5-5,NA,TRBD1,TGTGCCAGCCTCTTGAGTCCTAGACGGACAGGGGGGACCGGGGAGCTGTTTTTT,CASLLSPRRTGGTGELFF
TRBJ2-7,TRBV5-6,NA,TRBD2,TGTGCCAGCAGCTTGGCCCTAGCGGGAGGATACGAGCAGTACTTC,CASSLALAGGYEQYF
TRBJ2-5,TRBV24-1,NA,TRBD1,TGTGCCACCAGTGATTTTGGGCAGGGGGTAGGTCGAGAGACCCAGTACTTC,CATSDFGQGVGRETQYF
TRBJ2-7,TRBV5-1,NA,NA,TGCGCCAGCAGCTCGACTACAGGGATGTCAGGCTACGAGCAGTACTTC,CASSSTTGMSGYEQYF
TRBJ1-4,TRBV19,NA,TRBD1,TGTGCCAGTAGTAGGGACACAGGGGGCGACAATGAAAAACTGTTTTTT,CASSRDTGGDNEKLFF
TRBJ2-3,TRBV30,NA,TRBD2,TGTGCCTGGAGTCTGGGGCTAGCGGGCGGGGGTACGCAGTATTTT,CAWSLGLAGGGTQYF
TRBJ1-2,TRBV29-1,once,TRBD1,TGCAGCGTTGAAGCCGTCTTTCCGGGACAGGGAATAGGTTACACCTTC,CSVEAVFPGQGIGYTF
TRBJ1-1,TRBV3-1/TRBV3-2,NA,TRBD1,TGTGCCAGCAGCCAAGCGGACAGGGTCACTGAAGCTTTCTTT,CASSQADRVTEAFF
TRBJ2-1,TRBV9,NA,NA,TGTGCCAGCAGCGTAGAGGGAGACCCAAACAATGAGCAGTTCTTC,CASSVEGDPNNEQFF
TRBJ1-1,TRBV6-6,NA,TRBD1,TGTGCCAGCAGTTACTCGCAGGGGGCCTTGAACACTGAAGCTTTCTTT,CASSYSQGALNTEAFF
TRBJ2-7,TRBV19,NA,NA,TGTGCCAGTAGTATGGGGGGATTGGTCGAGCAGTACTTC,CASSMGGLVEQYF
TRBJ2-7,TRBV27,once,TRBD1,TGTGCCAGCAGTTTGGAGGCCACGGGACAGACCTACGAGCAGTACTTC,CASSLEATGQTYEQYF
TRBJ1-1,TRBV5-1,NA,NA,TGCGCCAGCAGCTTCGCGCCCGGGGGTGGCACTGAAGCTTTCTTT,CASSFAPGGGTEAFF
TRBJ2-2,TRBV27,NA,TRBD1,TGTGCCAGCACCCGAACCTGGACAGGGGACACCGGGGAGCTGTTTTTT,CASTRTWTGDTGELFF
TRBJ2-5,TRBV11-2,NA,NA,TGTGCCAGCAGCTTATACAAGCAAGAGACCCAGTACTTC,CASSLYKQETQYF
TRBJ2-7,TRBV18,NA,NA,TGTGCCAGCTCAGCCCCCGGGAGTGAGGGCTACGAGCAGTACTTC,CASSAPGSEGYEQYF
TRBJ1-5,TRBV11-2,NA,NA,TGTGCCAGCAGCTCGGGAGGCGGCGGGGTTAAGGGTAGCAATCAGCCCCAGCATTTT,CASSSGGGGVKGSNQPQHF
TRBJ2-5,TRBV2,NA,NA,TGTGCCAGCAGTGAAAGGGGCAGCCGCACGGGCGAGACCCAGTACTTC,CASSERGSRTGETQYF
TRBJ2-6,TRBV5-5,NA,NA,TGTGCCAGCAGCCCGGGTCAGGGGATTACTGGGGCCAACGTCCTGACTTTC,CASSPGQGITGANVLTF
TRBJ1-2,TRBV7-9,few,NA,TGTGCCAGCAGCCCAATATCAATCTCCAGGAATGGCTACACCTTC,CASSPISISRNGYTF
TRBJ2-1,TRBV24-1,NA,TRBD2,TGTGCCACCAGTGATTTGGCGGGGGGGGTTTACAATGAGCAGTTCTTC,CATSDLAGGVYNEQFF
TRBJ1-6,TRBV18,NA,NA,TGTGCCAGCTCCGCCTATAATTCACCCCTCCACTTT,CASSAYNSPLHF
TRBJ1-1,TRBV27,NA,TRBD1,TGTGCCAGCAGTTTACAGGGGGGGAACACTGAAGCTTTCTTT,CASSLQGGNTEAFF
TRBJ2-7,TRBV5-4,NA,NA,TGTGCCAGCAGCGCCTACGGGGGTTTCGACGAGCAGTACTTC,CASSAYGGFDEQYF
TRBJ1-2,TRBV3-1/TRBV3-2,NA,NA,TGTGCCAGCAGCCAAGATCTGACAGCCGTCAACTATGGCTACACCTTC,CASSQDLTAVNYGYTF
TRBJ1-1,TRBV29-1,NA,NA,TGCAGCGTGGCACGTGGCTCCACTGAAGCTTTCTTT,CSVARGSTEAFF
TRBJ1-1,TRBV7-2,NA,NA,TGTGCCAGCAGCTTAGGGATCGGGGGAACGCCTTTCTTT,CASSLGIGGTPFF
TRBJ2-6,TRBV18,NA,TRBD1,TGTGCCAGCTCACCGATAGGGACAGGGAGAACCTCTGGGGCCAACGTCCTGACTTTC,CASSPIGTGRTSGANVLTF